This T cell receptor beta chain comes out of a study of blood T cells in healthy people across ages. The use of a sample-barcoded 5' primer and a J-beta primer mix characterized a second PCR of roughly 6 to 11 cycles. TCRdb called the 5' RACE reads again in MiXCR, with one record for every CDR3 protein. Altogether 700,000 to 950,000 distinct CDR3 sequences are present, about 42% being singletons, with the ten largest covering 20%. CDR1 and CDR2 from the germline V gene are SGHVS and FNYEAQ. Trimming removed 1 base at V and 4 bases at J, with 13 bases between. CDR3 size: 15 residues. The clonotype originates from an older woman in good health. V gene TRBV7-6 combines with J gene TRBJ1-1; TRBD1 is a possible D gene (6 bases). The sequenced sample was blood. CDR3 sequence reads: CASSLGPTGSTEAFF. Here the CDR3 DNA reads TGTGCCAGCAGCTTAGGACCCACAGGGTCCACTGAAGCTTTCTTT.